Below, 17 T cell receptor beta chains from the same sample are listed, as sequenced in a study of T cell changes during pregnancy in multiple sclerosis. Clones were read by immunoSEQ multiplex PCR, and TCRdb kept only the in-frame ones, dropping some. The sample records just under 50,000 clones, roughly nine tenths being singletons. Sample: CD8+ T cells from peripheral blood mononuclear cells, taken after pregnancy. All receptors come from a female donor with multiple sclerosis, enrolled in a pregnancy study.

The V and J genes are TRBV9 and TRBJ1-2; 8 bases are shared with TRBD1. CDR1 is SGDLS and CDR2 is YYNGEE in the germline V gene. The CDR3 runs to 16 residues. Trimming cost V 3 bases and J 5 bases; bases outside gene matches: 12. The CDR3, as DNA: TGTGCCAGCAGCGCGTCCGGGACAGGCCTACCGTATGGCTACACCTTC. Its translation: CASSASGTGLPYGYTF.

In this sample, this clone turned up once. The chain uses TRBV5-4 and TRBJ2-3; a possible D gene is TRBD1 (5 bases). This CDR3 has 13 amino acids. The germline V gene encodes CDR1 SGHNT and CDR2 YYREEE (reference sequence). V lost 3 bases and J lost 5, with 10 bases in between. The CDR3 protein is CASSYPREDTQYF. The CDR3 DNA sequence: TGTGCCAGCAGCTATCCCAGGGAAGATACGCAGTATTTT.

The V gene is TRBV19, the J gene TRBJ1-5, with a possible D match to TRBD1 (6 bases). The CDR3 is 19 amino acids. Trimming shortened V by 4 bases and J by 1 base, and 23 bases separated the two germline ends. Germline V CDR1 and CDR2: LNHDA, SQIVND (reference sequence). The CDR3 nucleotides are TGTGCCAGTAGTACCCCCGACAGGTGGGGCCAGGGAAGCAATCAGCCCCAGCATTTT. It translates to CASSTPDRWGQGSNQPQHF.

This rearrangement joins TRBV2 to TRBJ2-1; 8 bases match TRBD1. The CDR3 is 15 amino acids. The junction had 5 bases not matched to a gene; V was cut back by 2 bases and J by 5 bases. The germline gives CDR1 SNHLY, CDR2 FYNNEI. The CDR3 coding sequence is TGTGCCAGCAGTGAACCCGGACAGGGAGACAATGAGCAGTTCTTC. Its translation: CASSEPGQGDNEQFF.

This clone was detected once. The chain links TRBV5-1 to TRBJ2-1; 7 bases line up with TRBD1. After removal of 5 bases from V and 4 bases from J, the junction contained 6 bases not matched to a gene. The length of the CDR3 is 14 residues. The germline V gene encodes CDR1 SGHRS and CDR2 YFSETQ. The CDR3 DNA reads TGCGCCAGCAGTGTGGACAGGACGTACAATGAGCAGTTCTTC. Its protein is CASSVDRTYNEQFF.

A few counts support this clone. This chain links TRBV19 with TRBJ1-3, with D possibly TRBD1 on 5 matching bases. Trimming pared 11 bases from V and 3 bases from J, leaving 17 bases between. CDR1 is LNHDA, CDR2 SQIVND, per germline (reference sequence). The CDR3 is 14 amino acids. This chain's CDR3 is CAANLGHFGNTIYF. The CDR3 DNA is TGTGCCGCCAACCTTGGACACTTTGGAAACACCATATATTTT.

The rearrangement joins TRBV7-6 to TRBJ2-1, with TRBD2 matching 11 bases. CDR3 length: 15 residues. V lost 5 bases and J lost 4; bases outside the gene matches: 4. Germline CDR1 is SGHVS and CDR2 is FNYEAQ. This chain's CDR3 is CASSVSGGGYNEQFF. For the CDR3, the DNA is TGTGCCAGCAGCGTTAGCGGGGGGGGGTACAATGAGCAGTTCTTC.

The V and J genes are TRBV5-6 and TRBJ2-7; D not resolved. The CDR3 extends over 15 amino acids. Per germline, CDR1 SGHDT and CDR2 YYEEEE. The ends were cut back, 5 bases at V and 2 bases at J, with 17 bases in the middle. The CDR3 DNA reads TGTGCCAGCAGTCCTATCTCTGAGCCCACCTACGAGCAGTACTTC. It specifies CASSPISEPTYEQYF. The complete variable domain, with remaining parts taken from reference TRBV5-6 and TRBJ2-7, reads DAGVTQSPTHLIKTRGQQVTLRCSPKSGHDTVSWYQQALGQGPQFIFQYYEEEERQRGNFPDRFSGHQFPNYSSELNVNALLLGDSALYLCASSPISEPTYEQYFGPGTRLTVT.

This clone was found once. The V and J genes are TRBV9 and TRBJ2-1; 9 bases match TRBD1. The CDR3 is 13 residues long. Germline assignment: CDR1 SGDLS and CDR2 YYNGEE. J lost 8 bases, V lost 4 bases, and 4 bases had no gene match. CDR3 DNA sequence: TGTGCCAGCAGCTCCCGGACAGGGGATGAGCAGTTCTTC. Translating gives CASSSRTGDEQFF.

The chain uses TRBV9 and TRBJ2-7; the match to TRBD1 covers 8 bases. The CDR3 length is 15 residues. Germline lookup yields CDR1 SGDLS and CDR2 YYNGEE. The V and J ends lost 3 bases and 2 bases, in that order; junction bases with no gene match: 7. CDR3 DNA sequence: TGTGCCAGCAGCGCCGGGACAGGTAGAACCTACGAGCAGTACTTC. Translated: CASSAGTGRTYEQYF. The whole variable domain, remainder taken from reference TRBV9 and TRBJ2-7, is DSGVTQTPKHLITATGQRVTLRCSPRSGDLSVYWYQQSLDQGLQFLIQYYNGEERAKGNILERFSAQQFPDLHSELNLSSLELGDSALYFCASSAGTGRTYEQYFGPGTRLTVT.

The chain combines TRBV6-5 with TRBJ2-2, with a tentative D call TRBD1 (5 bases). This CDR3 is 12 amino acids long. Trimming removed 5 bases from V and 7 bases from J, with 8 bases in between. CDR1 is MNHEY and CDR2 is SVGAGI in the germline V gene. In DNA form, the CDR3 reads TGTGCCAGCAGTAGGGGCGGCGGGGAGCTGTTTTTT. This gives the protein CASSRGGGELFF.

The rearrangement links TRBV9 to TRBJ2-1; 15 bases match TRBD2. V gave up 3 bases and J gave up 13 bases; unmatched junction bases: 5. Germline V lookup: CDR1 SGDLS, CDR2 YYNGEE. The CDR3 runs 14 residues. This CDR3 is CASSAWTSGGDQFF. The DNA of the CDR3 is TGTGCCAGCAGCGCCTGGACTAGCGGGGGGGACCAGTTCTTC.

The rearrangement joins TRBV19 to TRBJ2-3; D is perhaps TRBD2 (6 bases). The V end was cut by 7 bases, the J end by 2 bases, with 13 bases between. This CDR3 is 14 amino acids long. The germline V gene has CDR1 LNHDA and CDR2 SQIVND (reference sequence). CDR3 DNA sequence: TGTGCCAGTAAGCAGGAGGGATCCACAGATACGCAGTATTTT. It yields the protein CASKQEGSTDTQYF.

This clone was seen more than once but under ten times. The chain recombines TRBV7-9 with TRBJ1-5, with 12 bases that match TRBD1. This CDR3 is 19 amino acids long. V lost 4 bases to trimming and J lost 2 bases; unmatched junction nucleotides: 12. Looked up from germline, CDR1 is SEHNR and CDR2 is FQNEAQ (reference sequence). The CDR3 reads CASSSIPGQGAEGNQPQHF. In nucleotides, the CDR3 is TGTGCCAGCAGCTCGATTCCGGGACAGGGGGCGGAGGGCAATCAGCCCCAGCATTTT.

J is TRBJ2-3 and V is TRBV7-2, with 10 bases that match TRBD2. The CDR3 contains 17 residues. V lost 6 bases, J lost 2 bases, and 11 bases stayed unmatched. Germline V lookup: CDR1 SGHTA, CDR2 FQGNSA. For the CDR3, the DNA is TGTGCCAGCAGTGTGGCCCTAGCGGGGGAGGCCACAGATACGCAGTATTTT. Translating gives CASSVALAGEATDTQYF.

The chain has TRBV6-1 and TRBJ2-5, with TRBD1 matching over 8 bases. CDR1 and CDR2 from the germline V gene are MNHNS and SASEGT. This CDR3 is 17 amino acids long. The J segment lost 5 bases and the V segment lost 1 base, leaving 12 bases of the junction unmatched. The chain's CDR3 is CASSEDLLGRGQETQYF. The CDR3 DNA reads as TGTGCCAGCAGTGAAGACCTGTTGGGCAGGGGGCAGGAGACCCAGTACTTC.

This clone was seen only once. This chain uses TRBV6-5 with TRBJ2-4, with D perhaps TRBD2 (5 bases). With 6 bases removed from V and 2 bases from J, the gap between germline ends came to 14 bases. Looked up from germline, CDR1 is MNHEY and CDR2 is SVGAGI. The CDR3 has 15 amino acids. CDR3 bases: TGTGCCAGCAGCCCCCTCGGGGAGACCAAAAACATTCAGTACTTC. Its protein product is CASSPLGETKNIQYF.